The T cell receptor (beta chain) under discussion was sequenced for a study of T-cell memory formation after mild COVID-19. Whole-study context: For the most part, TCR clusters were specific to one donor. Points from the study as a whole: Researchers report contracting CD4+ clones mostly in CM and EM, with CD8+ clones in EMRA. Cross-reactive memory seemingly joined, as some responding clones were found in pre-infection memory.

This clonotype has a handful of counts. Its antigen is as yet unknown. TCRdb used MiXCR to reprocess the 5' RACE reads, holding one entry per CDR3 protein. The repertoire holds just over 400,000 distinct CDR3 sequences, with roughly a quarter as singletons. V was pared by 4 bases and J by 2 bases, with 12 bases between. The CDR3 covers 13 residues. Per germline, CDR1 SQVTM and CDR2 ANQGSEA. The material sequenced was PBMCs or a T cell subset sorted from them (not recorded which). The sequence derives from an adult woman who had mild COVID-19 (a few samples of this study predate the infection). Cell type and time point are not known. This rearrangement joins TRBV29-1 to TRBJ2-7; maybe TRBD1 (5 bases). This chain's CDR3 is CSVVRQLTYEQYF. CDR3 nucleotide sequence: TGCAGCGTTGTGAGACAGCTTACCTACGAGCAGTACTTC.